The 21 T cell receptor beta chains below all came from one sample that was sequenced in a study of blood T cell repertoires in COVID-19 (dated by TCRdb to the early 2020s). The library was built by means of the immunoSEQ multiplex PCR assay. What TCRdb holds here is the immuneACCESS table cut down to in-frame rearrangements. Part of the clones is not present; checked against another copy, under half of the missing clones reflect an unresolved V gene, and the others are unexplained. The sample yields roughly 300,000 clones; about 90% were counted once. The ten largest make up 1.5% to 2% of the sample. The sequencing input was peripheral blood. Every receptor here comes from a woman younger than 45 with COVID-19, enrolled during active disease.

As to this clone: At one end the junction does not follow the germline gene, possibly because of a read error. This chain links TRBV2 with TRBJ1-5; a possible D gene is TRBD1 (5 bases). The CDR3 totals 11 residues. Germline CDR1 SNHLY, CDR2 FYNNEI. The CDR3, as DNA: TGTGCCAGCAGGAGTCGACAGCTCCAGCATTTT. Translating it yields CASRSRQLQHF.

The chain is built from TRBV6-5 and TRBJ2-3, with 8 bases lining up with TRBD2. The germline CDR1 and CDR2 sequences are MNHEY and SVGAGI. The CDR3 runs to 14 residues. With 8 bases clipped from V and 4 bases from J, the junction kept 8 bases outside the gene matches. CDR3 nucleotide sequence: TGTGCCAGCGGTCAGCGGGGGATCCCAGATACGCAGTATTTT. As protein: CASGQRGIPDTQYF.

The J gene is TRBJ1-3, the V gene TRBV18; 7 bases are a match to TRBD1. The CDR3 is 17 amino acids. Losses at the gene ends were 0 bases for V and 2 bases for J; bases not matched to a gene: 7. The germline V gene encodes CDR1 KGHSH and CDR2 LQKENI. The CDR3 bases are TGTGCCAGCTCACCACCGGTGACAGGGACGGCTGGAAACACCATATATTTT. Translated, it gives CASSPPVTGTAGNTIYF.

The chain combines TRBV5-8 with TRBJ1-1; a possible D gene is TRBD1 (5 bases). Germline V CDR1 and CDR2: SGHTS, YDEGEE. The CDR3 has 17 residues. Trimming took off 3 bases at V and 3 bases at J, with 21 bases between the two ends. The CDR3 is CASSSLGRRGGDTEAFF. The CDR3 DNA sequence: TGTGCCAGCAGCTCGCTGGGACGTAGGGGAGGCGACACTGAAGCTTTCTTT.

The chain combines TRBV15 with TRBJ2-2; perhaps TRBD2 as D (5 bases). The CDR3 runs 14 residues. With 0 bases removed from V and 6 bases from J, the gap between germline ends came to 8 bases. The germline V gene encodes CDR1 LNHNV and CDR2 YYDKDF (reference sequence). The CDR3: CATSRDRAAGELFF. Written as DNA, the CDR3 is TGTGCCACCAGCAGAGATAGAGCGGCCGGGGAGCTGTTTTTT.

The chain's CDR3 is CASRGLDPGYTF. The CDR3 nucleotides read TGTGCCAGCAGGGGGCTGGATCCTGGCTACACCTTC. The gene calls are TRBV2 and TRBJ1-2, with D possibly TRBD1 on 5 matching bases. The CDR3 runs 12 residues. CDR1 and CDR2 from the germline V gene are SNHLY and FYNNEI. V lost 6 bases and J 7 bases, leaving 12 bases between the germline ends.

The V gene is TRBV19, the J gene TRBJ1-1; possibly TRBD1 for D (5 bases). CDR1 is LNHDA and CDR2 is SQIVND in the germline V gene (reference sequence). The CDR3 consists of 14 residues. The V end lost 4 bases, the J end lost 6 bases, and 15 bases lay between the germline ends. CDR3 protein: CASSTDPVGAEAFF. The CDR3 DNA reads as TGTGCCAGTAGTACGGACCCGGTAGGGGCTGAAGCTTTCTTT.

The chain carries TRBV19 and TRBJ2-7, with TRBD2 identical over 7 bases. The V and J ends lost 3 bases and 2 bases, in that order; junction bases with no gene match: 4. There are 14 residues in the CDR3. CDR1 and CDR2 (germline): LNHDA, SQIVND (reference sequence). CDR3 region: CASSIGGSPYEQYF. DNA for the CDR3: TGTGCCAGTAGTATCGGGGGGTCACCCTACGAGCAGTACTTC.

The V and J genes are TRBV7-2 and TRBJ1-1, with a weak D call TRBD1 (5 bases). The V gene's germline CDR1 is SGHTA and CDR2 FQGNSA. V was cut by 5 bases and J by 6 bases, with 16 bases left in between. The CDR3 runs to 14 residues. CDR3 amino acids: CASSPNQGMAEAFF. CDR3 nucleotides: TGTGCCAGCAGCCCTAATCAGGGTATGGCTGAAGCTTTCTTT.

The V and J genes are TRBV12-2 and TRBJ2-3; no check of the table's D call, TRBD2, against the DNA was made. TRBV12-2 is assigned pseudogene status. The CDR3 totals 21 residues. CDR3 coding DNA: TGTGCAAGTCGCTTAGCGAGGCCAAACGGGGGGCCACCTTATAGCACAGATACGCAGTATTTT. It codes for CASRLARPNGGPPYSTDTQYF.

The chain couples TRBV7-8 to TRBJ2-1, with 9 bases that match TRBD2. Looked up from germline, CDR1 is SGHVS and CDR2 is FQNEAQ. With 7 bases clipped from V and 6 bases from J, the junction kept 16 bases outside the gene matches. The CDR3 length is 17 residues. CDR3 amino acids: CASNPVPGGAGGNEQFF. CDR3 sequence (DNA): TGTGCCAGCAACCCTGTTCCCGGGGGAGCGGGGGGCAATGAGCAGTTCTTC.

V gene TRBV6-6 combines with J gene TRBJ1-2; TRBD1 agrees at 10 bases. With V trimmed by 8 bases and J by 4 bases, 7 bases remained unmatched. Germline V CDR1 and CDR2: MNHNY, SVGAGI (reference sequence). This CDR3 is 14 amino acids long. The CDR3 spells CASEPGQGIYGYTF. CDR3 nucleotide sequence: TGTGCCAGCGAGCCGGGACAGGGGATCTATGGCTACACCTTC.

This sequence joins TRBV18 and TRBJ1-2, with unresolved D. This CDR3 spans 15 amino acids. The V end lost 1 base, the J end lost 0 bases, and 9 bases lay between the germline ends. The germline V gene encodes CDR1 KGHSH and CDR2 LQKENI. CDR3 sequence (DNA): TGTGCCAGCTCACCACGGAGAAGAACTAACTATGGCTACACCTTC. This sequence encodes CASSPRRRTNYGYTF.

The rearrangement uses TRBV13 and TRBJ2-2; 7 nucleotides line up with TRBD2. Germline CDR1 is PRHDT and CDR2 is FYEKMQ (reference sequence). With 5 bases clipped from V and 3 bases from J, the junction kept 18 bases outside the gene matches. This CDR3 spans 19 amino acids. CDR3 loop: CASSQTLSSGTTYTGELFF. As DNA, the CDR3 is TGTGCCAGCAGCCAAACCCTCTCCTCCGGGACTACCTACACCGGGGAGCTGTTTTTT.

V is TRBV4-1 and J is TRBJ1-5, with no clear D. CDR3 length: 16 residues. The germline V gene has CDR1 MGHRA and CDR2 YSYEKL. The ends were cut back, 1 base at V and 2 bases at J, with 12 bases in the middle. DNA of the CDR3: TGCGCCAGCAGCCAAGGCCAGGTGGTGGGCAATCAGCCCCAGCATTTT. Translating gives CASSQGQVVGNQPQHF.

The J gene is TRBJ1-1, the V gene TRBV7-6; 8 bases are shared with TRBD1. Germline V gives CDR1 SGHVS, CDR2 FNYEAQ. The trim removed 3 bases at V and 5 bases at J, leaving 5 bases unmatched. The CDR3 runs to 14 residues. The CDR3 nucleotides are TGTGCCAGCAGCTTCTTGACAGGGGAAACTGAAGCTTTCTTT. Its translation is CASSFLTGETEAFF. The full variable domain, rest sourced from reference TRBV7-6 and TRBJ1-1, is GAGVSQSPRYKVTKRGQDVALRCDPISGHVSLYWYRQALGQGPEFLTYFNYEAQQDKSGLPNDRFSAERPEGSISTLTIQRTEQRDSAMYRCASSFLTGETEAFFGQGTRLTVV.

As DNA, the CDR3 is TGTGCCAGCAGCCAAACCGACAACATGAACACTGAAGCTTTCTTT. Its protein is CASSQTDNMNTEAFF. The rearrangement links TRBV4-2 to TRBJ1-1; D is uncertain. There are 15 residues in the CDR3. Per the germline V gene, CDR1 is LGHNA and CDR2 is YNFKEQ. The V gene lost 2 bases and the J gene lost 0 bases, with 10 bases spanning the gap.

The V gene is TRBV6-5, the J gene TRBJ1-2; weak D call: TRBD1 (6 bases). The CDR3 extends over 12 amino acids. Germline CDR1 and CDR2: MNHEY and SVGAGI. Trimming left V 8 bases short and J 3 bases short, with 10 bases between. Written as DNA, the CDR3 is TGTGCCAGCTGGGACACCTACTATGGCTACACCTTC. As protein: CASWDTYYGYTF.

This clone was detected only a few times. In the same sample, other DNA sequences code for this CDR3. This chain links TRBV18 with TRBJ1-2, with 7 bases matching TRBD1. Germline V gene lookup returns CDR1 KGHSH and CDR2 LQKENI. The CDR3 is 14 amino acids. Unmatched junction bases numbered 3, after V lost 2 bases and J lost 3 bases. The DNA for the CDR3 is TGTGCCAGCTCACCAGGCCAGGGGGACTATGGCTACACCTTC. As protein: CASSPGQGDYGYTF.

This clone was found once. The rearrangement links TRBV19 to TRBJ2-2; a possible D gene is TRBD1 (6 bases). Trimming shortened V by 4 bases and J by 1 base, and 10 bases separated the two germline ends. CDR1 is LNHDA, CDR2 SQIVND, per germline (reference sequence). The CDR3 spans 15 residues. CDR3 DNA sequence: TGTGCCAGTAGTACCCGGACAGTGAACACCGGGGAGCTGTTTTTT. It yields the protein CASSTRTVNTGELFF. The whole variable domain, remainder taken from reference TRBV19 and TRBJ2-2, is DGGITQSPKYLFRKEGQNVTLSCEQNLNHDAMYWYRQDPGQGLRLIYYSQIVNDFQKGDIAEGYSVSREKKESFPLTVTSAQKNPTAFYLCASSTRTVNTGELFFGEGSRLTVL.

In DNA, the CDR3 is TGTGCCAGCAGCCAAGCAAGACTAGCGGGGGACCCTAGCACAGATACGCAGTATTTT. It yields the protein CASSQARLAGDPSTDTQYF. The chain couples TRBV4-2 to TRBJ2-3; 12 bases align to TRBD2. CDR3 size: 19 residues. Germline values: CDR1 LGHNA, CDR2 YNFKEQ. Unmatched junction bases numbered 8, after V lost 1 base and J lost 0 bases.